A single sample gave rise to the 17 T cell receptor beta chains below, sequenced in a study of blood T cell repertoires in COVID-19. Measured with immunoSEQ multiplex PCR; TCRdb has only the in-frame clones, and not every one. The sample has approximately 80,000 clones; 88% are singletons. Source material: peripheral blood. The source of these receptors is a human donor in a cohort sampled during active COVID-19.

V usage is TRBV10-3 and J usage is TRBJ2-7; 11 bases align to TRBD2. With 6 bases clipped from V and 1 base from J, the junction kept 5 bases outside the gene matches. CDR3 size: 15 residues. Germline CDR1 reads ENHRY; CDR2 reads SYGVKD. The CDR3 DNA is TGTGCCATCAGCCCCGGGACTAGCGGTTCCTACGAGCAGTACTTC. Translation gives CAISPGTSGSYEQYF.

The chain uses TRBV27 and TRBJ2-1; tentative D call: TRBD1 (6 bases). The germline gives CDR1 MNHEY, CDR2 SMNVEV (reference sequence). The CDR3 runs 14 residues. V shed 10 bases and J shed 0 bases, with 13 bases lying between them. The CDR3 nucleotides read TGTGCCACCCGCAGGGGAAGCTCCTACAATGAGCAGTTCTTC. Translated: CATRRGSSYNEQFF.

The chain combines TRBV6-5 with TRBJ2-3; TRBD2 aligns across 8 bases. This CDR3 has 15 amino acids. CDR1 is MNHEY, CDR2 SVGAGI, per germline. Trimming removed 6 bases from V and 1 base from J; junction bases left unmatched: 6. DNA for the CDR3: TGTGCCAGCAGATTCCGAGCGGGGGGCACAGATACGCAGTATTTT. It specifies CASRFRAGGTDTQYF.

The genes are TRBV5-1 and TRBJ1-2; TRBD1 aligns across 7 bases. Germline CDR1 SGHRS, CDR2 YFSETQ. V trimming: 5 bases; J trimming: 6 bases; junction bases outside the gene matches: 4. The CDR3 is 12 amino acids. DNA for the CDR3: TGCGCCAGCAGGGAAGGGGGCGATGGCTACACCTTC. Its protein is CASREGGDGYTF.

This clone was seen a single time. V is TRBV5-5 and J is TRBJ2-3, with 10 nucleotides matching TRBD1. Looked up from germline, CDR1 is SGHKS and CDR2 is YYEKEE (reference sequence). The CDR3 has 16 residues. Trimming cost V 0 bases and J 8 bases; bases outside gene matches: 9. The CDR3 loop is CASSLGQGAFKVTQYF. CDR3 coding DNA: TGTGCCAGCAGCTTGGGACAGGGGGCTTTTAAGGTTACGCAGTATTTT.

CDR3 DNA: TGCAGCGTGACAGGGGACTCTGGAAACACCATATATTTT. It is translated as CSVTGDSGNTIYF. The rearrangement uses TRBV29-1 and TRBJ1-3; 8 bases match TRBD1. The V gene end was trimmed by 6 bases and the J gene end by 0 bases; junction bases not matched to a gene: 1. The CDR3 covers 13 residues. The V gene's germline CDR1 is SQVTM and CDR2 ANQGSEA.

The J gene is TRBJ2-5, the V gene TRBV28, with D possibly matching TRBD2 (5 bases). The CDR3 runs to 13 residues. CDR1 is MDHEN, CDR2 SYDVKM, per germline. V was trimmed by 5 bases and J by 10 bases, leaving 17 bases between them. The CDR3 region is CASSGPGRGNQYF. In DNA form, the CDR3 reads TGTGCCAGCAGTGGACCCGGAAGAGGGAACCAGTACTTC.

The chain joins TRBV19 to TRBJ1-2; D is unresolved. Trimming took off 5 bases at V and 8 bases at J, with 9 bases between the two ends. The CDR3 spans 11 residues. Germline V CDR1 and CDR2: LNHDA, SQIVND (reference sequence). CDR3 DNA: TGTGCCAGTAGTCCGGGAGCCGGCTACACCTTC. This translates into CASSPGAGYTF.

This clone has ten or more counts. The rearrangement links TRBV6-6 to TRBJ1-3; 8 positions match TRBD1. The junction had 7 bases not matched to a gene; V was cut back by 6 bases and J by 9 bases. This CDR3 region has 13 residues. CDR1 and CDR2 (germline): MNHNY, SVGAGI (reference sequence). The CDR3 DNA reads TGTGCCAGCAGCCCTGGACAGGGAGCCACCATATATTTT. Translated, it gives CASSPGQGATIYF.

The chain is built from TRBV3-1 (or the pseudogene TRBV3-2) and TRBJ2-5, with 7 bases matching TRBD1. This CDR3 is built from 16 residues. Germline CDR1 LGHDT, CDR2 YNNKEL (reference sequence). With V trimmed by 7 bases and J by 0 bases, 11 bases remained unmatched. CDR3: CASTSVGRGYQETQYF. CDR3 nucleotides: TGTGCCAGCACGTCCGTCGGCAGGGGGTACCAAGAGACCCAGTACTTC.

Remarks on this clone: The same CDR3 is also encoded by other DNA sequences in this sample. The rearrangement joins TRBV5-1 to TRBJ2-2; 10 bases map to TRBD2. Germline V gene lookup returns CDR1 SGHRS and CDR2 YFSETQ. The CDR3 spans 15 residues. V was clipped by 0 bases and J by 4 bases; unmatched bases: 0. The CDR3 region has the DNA TGCGCCAGCAGCTTGGGACTAGCGGGCACCGGGGAGCTGTTTTTT. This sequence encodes CASSLGLAGTGELFF.

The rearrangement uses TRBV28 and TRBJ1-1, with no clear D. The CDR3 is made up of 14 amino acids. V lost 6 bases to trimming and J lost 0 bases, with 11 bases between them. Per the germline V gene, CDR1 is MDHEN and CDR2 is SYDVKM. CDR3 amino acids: CASRPAGVNTEAFF. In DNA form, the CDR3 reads TGTGCCAGCAGGCCGGCCGGGGTGAACACTGAAGCTTTCTTT.

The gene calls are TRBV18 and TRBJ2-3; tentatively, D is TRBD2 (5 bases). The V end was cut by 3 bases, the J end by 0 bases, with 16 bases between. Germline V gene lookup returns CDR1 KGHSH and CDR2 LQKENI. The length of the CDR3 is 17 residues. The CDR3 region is CASSPARRVVSTDTQYF. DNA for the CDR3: TGTGCCAGCTCACCTGCTCGGCGGGTAGTCAGCACAGATACGCAGTATTTT.

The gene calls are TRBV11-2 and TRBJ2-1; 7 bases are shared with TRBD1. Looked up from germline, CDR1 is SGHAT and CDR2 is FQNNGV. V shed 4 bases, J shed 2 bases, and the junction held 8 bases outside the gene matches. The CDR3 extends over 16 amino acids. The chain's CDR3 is CASSSPGQSAYNEQFF. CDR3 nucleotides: TGTGCCAGCAGCTCGCCGGGACAGTCCGCCTACAATGAGCAGTTCTTC.

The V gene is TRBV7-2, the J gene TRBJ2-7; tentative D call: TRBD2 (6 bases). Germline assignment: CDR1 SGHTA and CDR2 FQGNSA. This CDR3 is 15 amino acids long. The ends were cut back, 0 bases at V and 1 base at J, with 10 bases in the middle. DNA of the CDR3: TGTGCCAGCAGCTTAGCAGCGGGTGGGTCCTACGAGCAGTACTTC. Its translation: CASSLAAGGSYEQYF. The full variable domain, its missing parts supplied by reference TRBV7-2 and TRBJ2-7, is GAGVSQSPSNKVTEKGKDVELRCDPISGHTALYWYRQSLGQGLEFLIYFQGNSAPDKSGLPSDRFSAERTGGSVSTLTIQRTQQEDSAVYLCASSLAAGGSYEQYFGPGTRLTVT.

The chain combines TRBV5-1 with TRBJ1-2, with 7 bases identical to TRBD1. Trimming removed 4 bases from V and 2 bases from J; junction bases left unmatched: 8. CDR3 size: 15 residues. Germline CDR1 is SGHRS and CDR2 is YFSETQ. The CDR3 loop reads CASSHNRGTNYGYTF. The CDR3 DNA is TGCGCCAGCAGCCATAACAGGGGAACCAACTATGGCTACACCTTC.

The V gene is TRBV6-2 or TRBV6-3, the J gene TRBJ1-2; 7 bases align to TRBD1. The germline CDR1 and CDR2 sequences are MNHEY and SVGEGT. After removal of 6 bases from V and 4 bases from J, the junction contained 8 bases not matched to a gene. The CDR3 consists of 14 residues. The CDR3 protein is CASSLTGLVYGYTF. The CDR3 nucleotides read TGTGCCAGCAGCTTGACAGGGTTGGTCTATGGCTACACCTTC.